This TCR beta chain was sequenced during a study of blood T cell repertoires in COVID-19. Study-level information: COVID-19 samples, acute and convalescent, were from the United States, Italy and Spain.

There are 15 residues in the CDR3. V lost 1 base and J 2 bases, leaving 12 bases between the germline ends. Per the germline V gene, CDR1 is SGHTS and CDR2 is YDEGEE. In the original processing: Estimation of nucleated cell counts relied on the amplification of reference gene primers. Libraries were prepared by immunoSEQ multiplex PCR; TCRdb keeps only in-frame clonotypes and omits some of them. The D gene and trimming were derived from the DNA, and the V and J assignments and clone size from that table. The sample has roughly 150,000 clones; 80% to 90% are singletons. The TCR originated in an elderly woman with acute or convalescent COVID-19. Sequencing was performed on peripheral blood. This chain connects TRBV5-8 to TRBJ2-5; a weak D match, TRBD2 (6 bases). CDR3 loop: CASSLFAGRQETQYF. In nucleotides, the CDR3 is TGTGCCAGCAGCTTGTTTGCGGGACGTCAAGAGACCCAGTACTTC.